The entry below describes one T cell receptor beta chain. Using immunoSEQ multiplex PCR, the repertoire was profiled, and TCRdb retains in-frame clones only, with some absent. The data show about 170,000 clones, approximately 90% seen once. This sample was included in a study of blood T cell repertoires in COVID-19. As for the study in general: The United States, Italy and Spain supplied acute and convalescent COVID-19 samples. The cDNA or gDNA used as material had been derived from T cells, B-cell-depleted T cells, or PBMCs.

What was sequenced was peripheral blood. This receptor was identified in a woman older than 75 in a cohort sampled during active or convalescent COVID-19.

The DNA for the CDR3 is TGTGCCAGCAGCGAAACCTCCCCCGGAGAAGCGAACACTGAAGCTTTCTTT. This sequence encodes CASSETSPGEANTEAFF. J is TRBJ1-1 and V is TRBV21-1. TRBV21-1 is assigned pseudogene status. This CDR3 spans 17 amino acids.